A single sample gave rise to the 29 T cell receptor beta chains below, sequenced in a study of Graves' ophthalmopathy and Graves' hyperthyroidism. TCR beta CDR3 regions were amplified from RNA transcripts. First-round RT-PCR relied on HTBI primers, and a second-round multiplex PCR came next. TCRdb independently ran MiXCR on the multiplex PCR reads; one entry per CDR3 protein. The sample consists of over a million distinct CDR3 sequences, 35% to 45% of them appearing once. Sequencing input: peripheral blood or thyroid tissue (not recorded which). The receptors derive from an adult man with Graves' hyperthyroidism.

This clonotype was seen ten or more times. J is TRBJ2-7 and V is TRBV7-2; D is unclear. The CDR3 runs to 14 residues. CDR1 SGHTA and CDR2 FQGNSA come from the germline V gene. The V end lost 1 base, the J end lost 0 bases, and 7 bases lay between the germline ends. CDR3 loop: CASSLGPGSYEQYF. CDR3 DNA sequence: TGTGCCAGCAGCTTAGGGCCAGGCTCCTACGAGCAGTACTTC.

The chain couples TRBV6-6 to TRBJ1-3; D call uncertain. Trimming cost V 6 bases and J 4 bases, with 13 bases left between them. Germline loops: CDR1 MNHNY, CDR2 SVGAGI (reference sequence). The CDR3 sequence is 14 residues long. CDR3 sequence reads: CASREELGGNTIYF. The DNA of the CDR3 is TGTGCCAGCAGGGAAGAATTGGGCGGAAACACCATATATTTT.

Only a few counts were recorded for this clonotype. The gene calls are TRBV5-5 and TRBJ2-7; 7 bases fit TRBD1. The V gene end was trimmed by 2 bases and the J gene end by 5 bases; junction bases not matched to a gene: 7. CDR1 SGHKS and CDR2 YYEKEE come from the germline V gene (reference sequence). The length of the CDR3 is 14 residues. CDR3 DNA sequence: TGTGCCAGCAGCTTCGGGACAGCAAGCCACGAGCAGTACTTC. It yields the protein CASSFGTASHEQYF. The full variable domain, with the rest looked up from reference TRBV5-5 and TRBJ2-7, is DAGVTQSPTHLIKTRGQQVTLRCSPISGHKSVSWYQQVLGQGPQFIFQYYEKEERGRGNFPDRFSARQFPNYSSELNVNALLLGDSALYLCASSFGTASHEQYFGPGTRLTVT.

This clonotype was seen at least ten times. This chain links TRBV7-9 with TRBJ2-7; D gene unclear. Trimming stripped 5 bases from V and 0 bases from J, with 8 bases between. From germline, CDR1 is SEHNR and CDR2 FQNEAQ (reference sequence). The CDR3 runs to 13 residues. The CDR3 DNA is TGTGCCAGCAGCCAATTCCGCTCCTACGAGCAGTACTTC. The encoded protein is CASSQFRSYEQYF. Based on the CDR3 plus reference TRBV7-9 and TRBJ2-7, the full variable domain is DTGVSQNPRHKITKRGQNVTFRCDPISEHNRLYWYRQTLGQGPEFLTYFQNEAQLEKSRLLSDRFSAERPKGSFSTLEIQRTEQGDSAMYLCASSQFRSYEQYFGPGTRLTVT.

This clonotype was counted at least ten times. The chain uses TRBV25-1 and TRBJ2-2; D gene unclear. The germline gives CDR1 MGHDK, CDR2 SYGVNS. The V and J ends lost 8 bases and 13 bases respectively, with 11 bases between them. The CDR3 length is 10 residues. The CDR3 loop reads CASPDIWLFF. The CDR3 bases are TGTGCCAGCCCTGATATATGGCTGTTTTTT. The full variable domain, its missing parts supplied by reference TRBV25-1 and TRBJ2-2, is EADIYQTPRYLVIGTGKKITLECSQTMGHDKMYWYQQDPGMELHLIHYSYGVNSTEKGDLSSESTVSRIRTEHFPLTLESARPSHTSQYLCASPDIWLFFGEGSRLTVL.

This chain uses TRBV19 with TRBJ2-2; 7 positions match TRBD1. CDR3 size: 14 residues. Germline trimming cut 6 bases from V and 6 bases from J; bases unmatched to any gene: 7. Germline V CDR1 and CDR2: LNHDA, SQIVND (reference sequence). CDR3 sequence: CASSKDRVPGELFF. The CDR3 DNA is TGTGCCAGTAGCAAAGACAGGGTCCCCGGGGAGCTGTTTTTT.

This clonotype has only a few counts. DNA for the CDR3: TGTGCCAGTAGTTGGGTAGAGAACACTGAAGCTTTCTTT. Protein sequence: CASSWVENTEAFF. The chain combines TRBV19 with TRBJ1-1; unclear D gene. There are 13 residues in the CDR3. Looked up from germline, CDR1 is LNHDA and CDR2 is SQIVND (reference sequence). V lost 5 bases to trimming and J lost 1 base, with 8 bases between them.

The genes are TRBV2 and TRBJ1-4, with TRBD1 identical over 7 bases. The junction had 21 bases not matched to a gene; V was cut back by 11 bases and J by 0 bases. CDR1 is SNHLY and CDR2 is FYNNEI in the germline V gene. The CDR3 runs 19 residues. DNA for the CDR3: TGTGCCGCGGGTTCGCCGCGGGGAGGGGGCGCCGCAACTAATGAAAAACTGTTTTTT. Amino acids: CAAGSPRGGGAATNEKLFF. The full variable domain, completed using reference TRBV2 and TRBJ1-4, is EPEVTQTPSHQVTQMGQEVILRCVPISNHLYFYWYRQILGQKVEFLVSFYNNEISEKSEIFDDQFSVERPDGSNFTLKIRSTKLEDSAMYFCAAGSPRGGGAATNEKLFFGSGTQLSVL.

V gene TRBV12-3 or TRBV12-4 combines with J gene TRBJ2-5; the D gene is possibly TRBD1 (5 bases). CDR3 size: 13 residues. V was cut by 8 bases and J by 5 bases, with 15 bases left in between. The CDR3 region is CASGLGRVETQYF. For the CDR3, the DNA is TGTGCCAGCGGCCTCGGCAGGGTGGAGACCCAGTACTTC.

This clonotype was recorded many times. The chain joins TRBV10-3 to TRBJ1-2, with D possibly TRBD1 on 6 matching bases. The CDR3 length is 14 residues. V was shortened by 4 bases and J by 6 bases, with 15 bases between the two germline ends. The V gene's germline CDR1 is ENHRY and CDR2 SYGVKD. The CDR3 coding sequence is TGTGCCATCAGTGTTCCAGGGGCAGGAGATGGCTACACCTTC. This translates into CAISVPGAGDGYTF.

This sequence joins TRBV11-2 and TRBJ2-2; maybe TRBD2 (6 bases). Deletions cut 1 base from V and 0 bases from J, with 12 bases between. The CDR3 has 17 amino acids. The germline CDR1 and CDR2 sequences are SGHAT and FQNNGV. CDR3 bases: TGTGCCAGCAGCTTAGGGCGTAGCGGCGCGAACACCGGGGAGCTGTTTTTT. Amino acid sequence: CASSLGRSGANTGELFF.

Concerning this clonotype: Its ends do not fully match the called genes, so a read error is possible. J is TRBJ2-7 and V is TRBV5-8; 10 nucleotides align to TRBD2. CDR3 length: 15 amino acids. CDR1 and CDR2 (germline): SGHTS, YDEGEE. CDR3 amino acids: CASSFTSGDLYGQYF. In DNA form, the CDR3 reads TGCGCCAGCAGCTTTACTAGCGGGGACCTCTACGGGCAGTACTTC.

The genes are TRBV14 and TRBJ1-1; D possibly corresponds to TRBD1 (5 bases). CDR3 length equals 13 residues. CDR1 and CDR2 (germline): SGHDN, FVKESK. Trimming cost V 8 bases and J 7 bases, with 17 bases left between them. The CDR3: CASREEGFSEAFF. The DNA for the CDR3 is TGTGCCAGCCGAGAGGAGGGGTTCAGTGAAGCTTTCTTT.

The CDR3 sequence: CAIRGGLGAHNEQFF. The CDR3 DNA is TGTGCCATCAGGGGCGGACTAGGGGCCCACAATGAGCAGTTCTTC. The chain carries TRBV10-3 and TRBJ2-1; the match to TRBD2 covers 7 bases. Germline V gives CDR1 ENHRY, CDR2 SYGVKD. There are 15 residues in the CDR3. Trimming at V came to 6 bases and at J to 5 bases, leaving 10 bases not matched to a gene.

This clonotype was counted a single time. The rearrangement uses TRBV11-1 and TRBJ2-7; 7 positions match TRBD1. Per germline, CDR1 SGHAT and CDR2 FQDESV (reference sequence). The CDR3 contains 13 residues. The V and J ends lost 5 bases and 4 bases, in that order; junction bases with no gene match: 5. DNA of the CDR3: TGTGCCAGCAGCCATCTGGACAGGTACGAGCAGTACTTC. This encodes CASSHLDRYEQYF.

Worth noting for this clonotype: A much larger clone sits a single nucleotide away, making a read error possible. This rearrangement joins TRBV5-6 to TRBJ2-5, with 7 bases fitting TRBD2. The CDR3 has 14 amino acids. V lost 3 bases, J lost 7 bases, and 9 bases stayed unmatched. The germline V gene encodes CDR1 SGHDT and CDR2 YYEEEE. In nucleotides, the CDR3 is TGTGCCAGCAGCTCCAGACTAGCTTCGGGGACCCAGTACTTC. Residues: CASSSRLASGTQYF.

The chain links TRBV6-4 to TRBJ1-4, with D maybe TRBD1 (6 bases). V lost 10 bases to trimming and J lost 4 bases, with 16 bases between them. The CDR3 runs 14 residues. Germline CDR1 and CDR2: MRHNA and SNTAGT. The CDR3 reads CAITHRALNEKLFF. CDR3 sequence (DNA): TGTGCCATCACACACAGGGCCCTTAATGAAAAACTGTTTTTT.

This clonotype was found a few times. Germline and junction disagree at one end, which may indicate a read error. This sequence joins TRBV10-3 and TRBJ1-6, with 11 bases identical to TRBD1. CDR1 ENHRY and CDR2 SYGVKD come from the germline V gene. The CDR3 length is 17 residues. The DNA for the CDR3 is TGTGCCAGCAGTGACACCGGGACAGGGGGACCGAATTCACCCCTCCACTTT. This gives the protein CASSDTGTGGPNSPLHF.

The table lists this clonotype with many counts. This sequence joins TRBV7-9 and TRBJ2-2; 7 nucleotides align to TRBD1. Germline-derived CDR1 and CDR2 are SEHNR and FQNEAQ (reference sequence). CDR3 size: 13 residues. V was clipped by 3 bases and J by 7 bases; unmatched bases: 2. CDR3 amino acids: CASSLTGSGELFF. The CDR3 DNA reads as TGTGCCAGCAGCTTGACAGGGAGCGGGGAGCTGTTTTTT.

This clonotype was recorded at least ten times. The chain combines TRBV20-1 with TRBJ1-3; the D is unclear. V was cut by 5 bases and J by 4 bases, with 9 bases left in between. This CDR3 contains 12 residues. Germline values: CDR1 DFQATT, CDR2 SNEGSKA (reference sequence). In nucleotides, the CDR3 is TGCAGTGCTCAGACTCGGGGAAACACCATATATTTT. Translation gives CSAQTRGNTIYF.

In this sample, this clonotype turned up a few times. V gene TRBV12-3 or TRBV12-4 combines with J gene TRBJ1-2, with 9 bases fitting TRBD1. The CDR3 is 15 amino acids. V dropped 6 bases and J dropped 3; count of bases not matched to a gene: 8. CDR3 loop: CASRTGTGWDYGYTF. In DNA, the CDR3 is TGTGCCAGCAGGACCGGGACAGGGTGGGACTATGGCTACACCTTC.

This chain links TRBV2 with TRBJ1-6; TRBD1 matches 7 bases. This CDR3 contains 14 residues. Trimming took 3 bases from V and 9 from J; bases not matched to a gene: 5. Germline values: CDR1 SNHLY, CDR2 FYNNEI. CDR3 in amino acids: CASSDRRDSSPLHF. CDR3 coding DNA: TGTGCCAGCAGTGATAGGCGGGACAGTTCACCCCTCCACTTT.

This clonotype was recorded a few times. V is TRBV4-2 and J is TRBJ1-2; 7 positions match TRBD1. The junction had 12 bases not matched to a gene; V was cut back by 2 bases and J by 6 bases. Germline V gene data show CDR1 as LGHNA and CDR2 as YNFKEQ. The CDR3 loop spans 16 amino acids. CDR3 region: CASSQQGQVERDGYTF. The DNA of the CDR3 is TGTGCCAGCAGCCAACAAGGACAGGTCGAGAGGGATGGCTACACCTTC.

This clonotype was counted ten times or more. The V gene is TRBV12-3 or TRBV12-4, the J gene TRBJ2-7, with D perhaps matching TRBD2 (5 bases). V gave up 6 bases and J gave up 1 base, with 10 bases separating them. This CDR3 spans 13 amino acids. The CDR3 sequence is CASSQLVSYEQYF. CDR3 DNA sequence: TGTGCCAGCAGCCAACTAGTATCCTACGAGCAGTACTTC.

The rearrangement links TRBV6-5 to TRBJ1-2; a weak D match, TRBD1 (5 bases). In germline, CDR1 is MNHEY, CDR2 SVGAGI. Trimming cost V 7 bases and J 7 bases, with 28 bases left between them. The CDR3 spans 17 residues. CDR3 amino acids: CASKKSSGTNDIFGYTF. In nucleotides, the CDR3 is TGTGCCAGCAAAAAGTCCTCCGGGACGAATGACATCTTTGGCTACACCTTC.

The CDR3 DNA reads TGCAGTGTTCGAGGGAGCCCCTACGAGCAGTACTTC. Protein sequence: CSVRGSPYEQYF. The rearrangement joins TRBV20-1 to TRBJ2-7; D is perhaps TRBD2 (5 bases). V was pared by 7 bases and J by 2 bases, with 12 bases between. Germline-derived CDR1 and CDR2 are DFQATT and SNEGSKA (reference sequence). CDR3 length: 12 residues.

In regard to this clonotype: One end of the junction is discordant with germline, which a read error may explain. The chain links TRBV20-1 to TRBJ2-7; 9 bases are shared with TRBD1. The CDR3 is made up of 14 amino acids. Germline V lookup: CDR1 DFQATT, CDR2 SNEGSKA (reference sequence). This CDR3 is CIACVPGQGDEQYF. Here the CDR3 DNA reads TGCATTGCTTGCGTGCCGGGACAGGGCGACGAGCAGTACTTC.

This clonotype has just a few counts. The V and J genes are TRBV7-2 and TRBJ2-3; D is ambiguous. Germline-derived CDR1 and CDR2 are SGHTA and FQGNSA. V lost 4 bases and J 0 bases, leaving 11 bases between the germline ends. This CDR3 has 15 residues. The CDR3 protein is CASSYQTGSTDTQYF. The CDR3 nucleotides read TGTGCCAGCAGCTACCAGACTGGCAGCACAGATACGCAGTATTTT.

This clonotype showed up many times. The chain joins TRBV20-1 to TRBJ1-1, with 9 bases aligning to TRBD1. Germline CDR1 is DFQATT and CDR2 is SNEGSKA (reference sequence). The CDR3 spans 14 residues. The V gene end was trimmed by 5 bases and the J gene end by 0 bases; junction bases not matched to a gene: 4. CDR3 in amino acids: CSAHRGHMNTEAFF. The CDR3 region has the DNA TGCAGTGCTCACAGGGGGCACATGAACACTGAAGCTTTCTTT.